The sequence of this T cell receptor beta chain was determined in a study of shared clonotypes between healthy human individuals. Several immunoSEQ plates received, in even portions, the genomic DNA of each subset. Using immunoSEQ multiplex PCR, the repertoire was profiled, and TCRdb retains in-frame clones only, with some absent. The sample includes over 850,000 clones, around 82% of them seen just once. This clone was seen once. The CDR3 is 15 amino acids. Germline V lookup: CDR1 MGHDK, CDR2 SYGVNS. V dropped 6 bases and J dropped 1 base, with 14 bases sitting between them. This chain connects TRBV25-1 to TRBJ2-3, with D possibly being TRBD2 (6 bases). The origin of this receptor is a man aged 18 to 30 in good health. Some clones in this sample may be carry-over from other donors' samples. The sequenced sample was memory CD4+ T cells from PBMCs. Subset described: CD45RA-negative fraction. CDR3 sequence reads: CASSEPGVGTDTQYF. The DNA of the CDR3 is TGTGCCAGCAGCGAGCCGGGGGTTGGCACAGATACGCAGTATTTT.